This TCR beta chain is from a study of post-analysis software for immune sequencing data. Background on the study: Some patients lacked subtype; others had relapsing-remitting, secondary progressive or progressive-relapsing disease.

Germline V gene data show CDR1 as MNHEY and CDR2 as SVGEGT. This CDR3 contains 12 residues. Trimming cost V 1 base and J 7 bases, with 8 bases left between them. Unique molecular identifiers were present in the TCR beta cDNA libraries. Once about 0.85 to 11 million T cells were used, about 510,000 cDNA molecules resulted. TCRdb redid the calling of the PCR reads with MiXCR, one entry per CDR3 protein. Among approximately 150,000 distinct CDR3 sequences listed, around 28% were seen once. In the case of this clonotype: The antigen remains undetermined.

General observations from the study: Co-batched samples clustered tightly together by F measure. Diversity measured as normalized Chao1 was significantly lower in multiple sclerosis patients than in controls. Comparison of patients with controls showed five TRBV segments more frequent in patients, TRBV5-6, TRBV5-1 and TRBV20-1 among them.

The V call is TRBV6-2 or TRBV6-3, the J call TRBJ2-7; TRBD2 is a possible D gene (6 bases). This clonotype was obtained from a girl aged 10 to 17 with multiple sclerosis. The specimen was blood. The CDR3 DNA follows: TGTGCCAGCAGTTACTGGGAGGAAGAGCAGTACTTC. Translated: CASSYWEEEQYF.